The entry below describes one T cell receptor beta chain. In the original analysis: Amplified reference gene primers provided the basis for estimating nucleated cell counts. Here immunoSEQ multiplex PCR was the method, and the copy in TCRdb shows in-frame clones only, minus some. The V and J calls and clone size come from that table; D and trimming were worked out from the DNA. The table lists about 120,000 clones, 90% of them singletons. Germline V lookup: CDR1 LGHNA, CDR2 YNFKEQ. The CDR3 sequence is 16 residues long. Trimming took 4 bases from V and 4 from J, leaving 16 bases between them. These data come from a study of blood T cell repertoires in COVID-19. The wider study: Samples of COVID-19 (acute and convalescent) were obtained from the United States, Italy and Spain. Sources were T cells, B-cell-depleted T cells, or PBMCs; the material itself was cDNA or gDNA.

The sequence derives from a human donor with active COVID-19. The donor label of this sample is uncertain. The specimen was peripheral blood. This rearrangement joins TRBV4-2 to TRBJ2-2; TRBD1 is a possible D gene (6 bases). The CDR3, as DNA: TGTGCCAGCAGCCCCGATTGGGGGCTTGGCACCGGGGAGCTGTTTTTT. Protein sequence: CASSPDWGLGTGELFF.